What follows describes a single TCR beta chain. What this receptor recognizes is not known. It has no much larger one-base neighbor in the sample; base qualities were not kept. This sample stems from a study of T-cell reconstitution after alpha-beta-depleted transplantation in children listed by TCRdb under 2016. Background for the entire study: Using TCR repertoire profiling, the study quantitatively followed how T-cell immune reconstitution unfolded in children after TCRalphabeta/CD19-depleted allogeneic hematopoietic cell transplantation.

Libraries were constructed by PCR. Sequencing took place on an Illumina HiSeq 2500. Molecular barcoding was employed in the preparation of TCR libraries, with unique molecular identifiers being used to normalize TCRbeta repertoire quantification. Through fastp at Q25 and MiXCR, TCRdb rebuilt clones from the public reads, retaining in-frame beta chains. Records with the same CDR3 protein are collapsed into one entry carrying the most frequent genes and DNA. The sample profile shows roughly 500,000 distinct CDR3 sequences; approximately 32% of them were found once. The top ten hold less than 2.5% of the sample. After removal of 5 bases from V and 8 bases from J, the junction retains 6 bases not matched to a gene. As encoded in the germline V gene, CDR1 is MNHEY while CDR2 is SVGEGT. The CDR3 runs 15 amino acids, cysteine and phenylalanine included. The DNA shown is the 45-base CDR3, in frame from base 1.

The input for sequencing was PBMCs from the stem cell graft donor, taken from the stem cell graft. The chain couples TRBV6-2 or TRBV6-3 to TRBJ2-1; TRBD2 matches 13 bases in the middle. This clonotype originated in a human donor who donated a stem cell graft to a child with aplastic anemia. For the CDR3, the sequence is CASSLTSGRRDEQFF. The nucleotide sequence reads as follows: TGTGCCAGCAGTCTGACTAGCGGGAGGAGGGATGAGCAGTTCTTC.